This T cell receptor beta chain emerged from a study of blood T cell repertoires in COVID-19. Looking at the study overall: T cells, B-cell-depleted T cells, or PBMCs provided the cDNA or gDNA that served as material.

Which cohort a participant joined came from the clinical history participants gave. Original data processing: The authors estimated nucleated cell counts from reference gene primer amplification. Sequencing was performed with immunoSEQ multiplex PCR; in TCRdb, only in-frame clones are kept and a portion is missing. Clone size and the V and J calls come from that table; the DNA yielded D and trimming. The sample includes more than 300,000 clones, approximately 93% of them seen just once. The germline V gene has CDR1 SGHDT and CDR2 YYEEEE. The germline V and J ends were trimmed by 4 bases and 3 bases, with 7 bases remaining between them. CDR3 length: 13 residues.

V is TRBV5-6 and J is TRBJ1-4; D is uncertain. The specimen sequenced was PBMCs or T cells enriched from blood (not recorded which). This clonotype was obtained from a woman aged 40 to 50 who had been exposed to COVID-19. CDR3 nucleotide sequence: TGTGCCAGCAGCCGGTTGCCTAATGAAAAACTGTTTTTT. Its protein product is CASSRLPNEKLFF.